The T cell receptor (beta chain) under discussion was sequenced for a study of blood T cell repertoires in COVID-19. Study summary: Collection of acute and convalescent COVID-19 samples took place in the United States, Italy and Spain. From T cells, B-cell-depleted T cells, or PBMCs came the material, which was cDNA or gDNA.

Original processing notes: Cell counts per sample came from amplifying reference gene primers. The data were produced by immunoSEQ multiplex PCR, yet TCRdb's version contains in-frame clones alone and is incomplete. That table furnishes V, J and clone size, whereas the DNA furnished D and trimming. The table has tens of thousands of clones, under 85% seen once. The germline V and J ends were trimmed by 0 bases and 6 bases, with 6 bases remaining between them. Germline CDR1 is LGHDT and CDR2 is YNNKEL (reference sequence). This CDR3 comprises 13 residues. Input material: peripheral blood. This chain uses TRBV3-1 (or the pseudogene TRBV3-2) with TRBJ1-5, with D uncertain. This sequence originates from a woman of 80 years or more with active or convalescent COVID-19. The CDR3 region is CASSQDFSQPQHF. CDR3 coding DNA: TGTGCCAGCAGCCAAGATTTTAGTCAGCCCCAGCATTTT.